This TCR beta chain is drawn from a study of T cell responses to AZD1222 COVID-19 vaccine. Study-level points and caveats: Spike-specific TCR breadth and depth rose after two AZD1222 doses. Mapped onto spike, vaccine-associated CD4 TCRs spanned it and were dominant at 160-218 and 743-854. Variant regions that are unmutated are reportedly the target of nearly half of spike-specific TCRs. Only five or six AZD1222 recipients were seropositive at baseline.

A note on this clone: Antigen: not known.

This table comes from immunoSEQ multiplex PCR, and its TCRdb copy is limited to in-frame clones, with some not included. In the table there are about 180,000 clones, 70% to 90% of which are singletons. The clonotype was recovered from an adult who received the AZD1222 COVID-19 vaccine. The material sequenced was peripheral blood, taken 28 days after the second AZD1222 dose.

In nucleotides, the CDR3 is TGTGCCAGCAGCTTAGGGTGGGGAAGTAGCACTGAAGCTTTCTTT. It translates to CASSLGWGSSTEAFF. This chain connects TRBV7-2 to TRBJ1-1; D is uncertain. Looked up from germline, CDR1 is SGHTA and CDR2 is FQGNSA. This CDR3 region has 15 residues. V was cut by 1 base and J by 4 bases, with 13 bases left in between.